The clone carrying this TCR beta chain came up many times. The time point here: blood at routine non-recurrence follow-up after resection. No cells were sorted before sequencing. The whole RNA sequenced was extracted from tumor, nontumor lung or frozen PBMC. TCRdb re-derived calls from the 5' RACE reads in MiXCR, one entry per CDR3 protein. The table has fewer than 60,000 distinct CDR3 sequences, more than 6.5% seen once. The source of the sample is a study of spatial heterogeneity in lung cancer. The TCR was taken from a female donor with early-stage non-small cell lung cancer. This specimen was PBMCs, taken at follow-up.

CDR3 loop: CASSRGQGQGTEAFF. CDR3 bases: TGCGCCAGCAGCCGGGGGCAGGGGCAGGGCACTGAAGCTTTCTTT. The chain couples TRBV4-1 to TRBJ1-1, with TRBD1 as a possible D gene (6 bases). CDR3 length: 15 residues. V dropped 4 bases and J dropped 4 bases, with 16 bases sitting between them. The germline CDR1 and CDR2 sequences are MGHRA and YSYEKL.